The source of this T cell receptor (beta chain) is a study of control samples from healthy donors and cancer patients (dated by TCRdb to about 2020). Trimming accounts for 4 bases at V and 5 bases at J, while the number of junction bases matched to no gene is 5. From its cysteine to its phenylalanine, the CDR3 spans 15 amino acids. Here the CDR3 DNA is all that survives: 45 bases in frame from base 1. From the germline V gene, CDR1 is MNHEY and CDR2 is SVGAGI. Library method: the immunoSEQ multiplex PCR assay. TCRdb obtained this table from immuneACCESS and retained in-frame rearrangements with V and J assigned. These tables miss some clones; where compared with another copy, unresolved V genes account for less than half of the shortfall, and the remainder is unexplained. The sample yields 350,000 to 450,000 clones; 75% to 95% were counted once. The leading ten clones occupy around 6.8% of the sample.

To note about this clone: This clone's antigen is unknown. One base away there is no much larger clone; base qualities are not given.

Material: PBMCs. The sequence is built from TRBV6-5 and TRBJ2-1, with 10 bases matching TRBD1. The TCR comes from a man aged 40-49 years with head and neck cancer. The sequence in DNA is TGTGCCAGCAGTTGGAATGGACAGGGGGACAATGAGCAGTTCTTC. This encodes CASSWNGQGDNEQFF.